The 27 T cell receptor beta chains listed next were all sequenced from one sample in a study of T cells in Graves' hyperthyroidism and ophthalmopathy. It was RNA transcripts that yielded the amplified TCR beta CDR3 regions. The TCR CDR3 first-round RT-PCR relied on the HTBI primer set. MiXCR was run by TCRdb on the multiplex PCR reads, yielding one entry per CDR3 protein. The sample comprises 380,000 or so distinct CDR3 sequences, around 14% of which are singletons, and 20% to 25% rests with the top ten. The sequencing sample was made of blood. The origin of the receptors is a woman aged 25 to 45 with Graves' hyperthyroidism.

This clonotype has ten or more counts. The rearrangement uses TRBV24-1 and TRBJ2-1; TRBD2 aligns across 12 bases. The CDR3 consists of 17 residues. CDR1 is KGHDR, CDR2 SFDVKD, per germline. With 0 bases clipped from V and 6 bases from J, the junction kept 5 bases outside the gene matches. Here the CDR3 DNA reads TGTGCCACCAGTGATTTGGCGGGACTAGCGGGCGCCAATGAGCAGTTCTTC. Its protein is CATSDLAGLAGANEQFF.

Regarding this clonotype: In this CDR3 the conserved last residue, phenylalanine or tryptophan, is missing, so a read error is likely. The chain carries TRBV7-2 and TRBJ1-1, with D possibly being TRBD1 (6 bases). The V gene's germline CDR1 is SGHTA and CDR2 FQGNSA. The CDR3 runs 15 residues. V dropped 5 bases and J dropped 4 bases, with 17 bases sitting between them. This chain's CDR3 is CASSQEGGLGTEAFS. DNA for the CDR3: TGTGCCAGCAGCCAAGAAGGGGGGCTTGGCACTGAAGCTTTCTCT.

This chain uses TRBV10-3 with TRBJ2-3; possibly TRBD1 for D (5 bases). There are 17 residues in the CDR3. Germline V gene sequence: CDR1 ENHRY, CDR2 SYGVKD. V lost 3 bases to trimming and J lost 10 bases, with 26 bases between them. DNA of the CDR3: TGTGCCATCAGTGACCTCGAATCCGGACACGCTCTCCTGGCGCAGTATTTT. Its protein product is CAISDLESGHALLAQYF.

This clonotype appeared many times. This chain links TRBV10-3 with TRBJ2-2; no clear D. The V end lost 7 bases, the J end lost 2 bases, and 11 bases lay between the germline ends. The germline V gene has CDR1 ENHRY and CDR2 SYGVKD. This CDR3 contains 14 residues. DNA for the CDR3: TGTGCCATCAATTCCGAGATAAACACCGGGGAGCTGTTTTTT. Protein product: CAINSEINTGELFF.

This clonotype has ten or more counts. The chain joins TRBV11-2 to TRBJ2-3; D not certain. This CDR3 has 14 residues. V lost 4 bases and J 0 bases, leaving 8 bases between the germline ends. Per the germline V gene, CDR1 is SGHAT and CDR2 is FQNNGV. The CDR3 coding sequence is TGTGCCAGCAGCTGGTCCCCTAGCACAGATACGCAGTATTTT. Translated: CASSWSPSTDTQYF. The full variable domain, its missing parts supplied by reference TRBV11-2 and TRBJ2-3, is EAGVAQSPRYKIIEKRQSVAFWCNPISGHATLYWYQQILGQGPKLLIQFQNNGVVDDSQLPKDRFSAERLKGVDSTLKIQPAKLEDSAVYLCASSWSPSTDTQYFGPGTRLTVL.

The rearrangement joins TRBV6-1 to TRBJ2-2; TRBD2 aligns across 8 bases. The CDR3 covers 16 residues. The trim removed 5 bases at V and 3 bases at J, leaving 8 bases unmatched. The germline CDR1 and CDR2 sequences are MNHNS and SASEGT. The CDR3 spells CASSQIAGSYTGELFF. For the CDR3, the DNA is TGTGCCAGCAGTCAAATAGCGGGATCGTACACCGGGGAGCTGTTTTTT.

The chain links TRBV5-1 to TRBJ2-3, with 8 positions matching TRBD2. The length of the CDR3 is 15 residues. In germline, CDR1 is SGHRS, CDR2 YFSETQ. V gave up 3 bases and J gave up 7 bases; unmatched junction bases: 10. The CDR3 sequence is CASSSLSGNENTQYF. The CDR3 DNA reads as TGCGCCAGCAGCTCTCTTAGCGGGAATGAGAATACGCAGTATTTT.

This sequence joins TRBV6-1 and TRBJ2-5; unclear D gene. The V end was cut by 7 bases, the J end by 0 bases, with 9 bases between. The CDR3 contains 13 residues. CDR1 and CDR2 from the germline V gene are MNHNS and SASEGT. The CDR3 sequence is CASTLGNQETQYF. As DNA, the CDR3 is TGTGCCAGCACCTTAGGGAACCAAGAGACCCAGTACTTC.

At least ten counts were recorded for this clonotype. The V and J genes are TRBV7-6 and TRBJ2-7; possibly TRBD1 for D (6 bases). Germline lookup yields CDR1 SGHVS and CDR2 FNYEAQ. CDR3 length: 18 residues. The germline V and J ends were trimmed by 3 bases and 0 bases, with 21 bases remaining between them. DNA for the CDR3: TGTGCCAGCAGCTTCCGTAGTGTGGGGGCCCGGTACTCCTACGAGCAGTACTTC. This codes for CASSFRSVGARYSYEQYF.

Many counts were recorded for this clonotype. The rearrangement uses TRBV27 and TRBJ2-2; D call uncertain. CDR1 is MNHEY, CDR2 SMNVEV, per germline (reference sequence). The CDR3 extends over 14 amino acids. Trimming took off 6 bases at V and 0 bases at J, with 8 bases between the two ends. For the CDR3, the DNA is TGTGCCAGCAGAGTGTCTCCGAACACCGGGGAGCTGTTTTTT. Translated, it gives CASRVSPNTGELFF.

In its sample, this clonotype was seen a few times. The V gene is TRBV18, the J gene TRBJ2-1, with TRBD2 matching 9 bases. The CDR3 length is 17 residues. The germline gives CDR1 KGHSH, CDR2 LQKENI. V dropped 6 bases and J dropped 4; count of bases not matched to a gene: 13. CDR3 region: CASSPPQREALYNEQFF. In DNA form, the CDR3 reads TGTGCCAGCTCCCCCCCCCAGCGGGAGGCCCTTTACAATGAGCAGTTCTTC.

The chain recombines TRBV9 with TRBJ2-3; no definite D call. V lost 2 bases to trimming and J lost 2 bases, with 12 bases between them. The V gene's germline CDR1 is SGDLS and CDR2 YYNGEE. CDR3 size: 15 residues. This CDR3 is CASSVGGTFTDTQYF. For the CDR3, the DNA is TGTGCCAGCAGCGTTGGCGGTACTTTCACAGATACGCAGTATTTT.

Many counts were recorded for this clonotype. The gene calls are TRBV2 and TRBJ2-6; the D gene is possibly TRBD2 (6 bases). V was shortened by 4 bases and J by 1 base, with 11 bases between the two germline ends. Germline V gene lookup returns CDR1 SNHLY and CDR2 FYNNEI. This CDR3 region has 16 residues. As DNA, the CDR3 is TGTGCCAGCAGTGTGGAGGGAAGATCTGGGGCCAACGTCCTGACTTTC. Protein: CASSVEGRSGANVLTF. Full variable domain (rest looked up from reference TRBV2 and TRBJ2-6): EPEVTQTPSHQVTQMGQEVILRCVPISNHLYFYWYRQILGQKVEFLVSFYNNEISEKSEIFDDQFSVERPDGSNFTLKIRSTKLEDSAMYFCASSVEGRSGANVLTFGAGSRLTVL.

This clonotype was seen repeatedly, ten times or more. V and J are TRBV2 and TRBJ2-2; D unclear. The CDR3 sequence is 15 residues long. Per germline, CDR1 SNHLY and CDR2 FYNNEI. The V end was cut by 6 bases, the J end by 5 bases, with 16 bases between. The CDR3 DNA reads as TGTGCCAGCAGACCAGTAGGTCCCCAAACCGGGGAGCTGTTTTTT. Amino acids: CASRPVGPQTGELFF.

The rearrangement uses TRBV3-1 and TRBJ2-1, with 8 bases fitting TRBD2. CDR3 length: 16 amino acids. Unmatched junction bases numbered 8, after V lost 0 bases and J lost 7 bases. Germline assignment: CDR1 LGHDT and CDR2 YNNKEL (reference sequence). CDR3 nucleotides: TGTGCCAGCAGCCAAGAATTTGGGGTAGCGGGAAATGAGCAGTTCTTC. It specifies CASSQEFGVAGNEQFF.

This clonotype was recorded many times. The chain has TRBV15 and TRBJ2-3; the D is unclear. This CDR3 region has 15 residues. Trimming left V 0 bases short and J 4 bases short, with 11 bases between. Germline lookup yields CDR1 LNHNV and CDR2 YYDKDF (reference sequence). Here the CDR3 reads CATSREHRQADTQYF. As DNA, the CDR3 is TGTGCCACCAGCAGAGAACACCGGCAGGCAGATACGCAGTATTTT. Combining the CDR3 with reference TRBV15 and TRBJ2-3 gives the whole variable domain DAMVIQNPRYQVTQFGKPVTLSCSQTLNHNVMYWYQQKSSQAPKLLFHYYDKDFNNEADTPDNFQSRRPNTSFCFLDIRSPGLGDTAMYLCATSREHRQADTQYFGPGTRLTVL.

Turning to this clonotype: Since the CDR3 does not end with the conserved phenylalanine or tryptophan, this likely comes from a read error. The chain has TRBV30 and TRBJ1-2; TRBD1 matches at 7 bases. The CDR3 totals 13 residues. Losses at the gene ends were 8 bases for V and 4 bases for J; bases not matched to a gene: 10. Germline CDR1 reads GTSNPN; CDR2 reads SVGIG (reference sequence). The CDR3 here is CARRWDSGYGYTL. CDR3 sequence (DNA): TGTGCCAGACGTTGGGACAGCGGCTATGGCTACACCCTC.

This clonotype was seen more than once but under ten times. The chain uses TRBV20-1 and TRBJ2-7; 11 bases map to TRBD1. The CDR3 spans 14 residues. CDR1 and CDR2 (germline): DFQATT, SNEGSKA (reference sequence). J lost 5 bases, V lost 2 bases, and 5 bases had no gene match. CDR3 region: CSARTGTGGDEQYF. CDR3 bases: TGCAGTGCTAGAACCGGGACAGGGGGGGACGAGCAGTACTTC.

A few counts support this clonotype. The chain links TRBV28 to TRBJ1-4, with 8 bases lining up with TRBD1. CDR1 is MDHEN and CDR2 is SYDVKM in the germline V gene. V shed 6 bases and J 8 bases; nucleotides not matched to a gene: 11. The CDR3 contains 15 residues. CDR3 in amino acids: CASSETGTGGEKLFF. In DNA form, the CDR3 reads TGTGCCAGCAGCGAGACCGGGACAGGAGGAGAAAAACTGTTTTTT.

There are a few counts of this clonotype. The rearrangement joins TRBV19 to TRBJ2-2; 10 positions agree with TRBD1. This CDR3 is built from 13 residues. Germline values: CDR1 LNHDA, CDR2 SQIVND (reference sequence). V lost 8 bases to trimming and J lost 4 bases; unmatched junction nucleotides: 1. The CDR3 nucleotides read TGTGCCAGTGGGACAGGGGCCACCGGGGAGCTGTTTTTT. This encodes CASGTGATGELFF.

In its sample, this clonotype was seen a few times. The V call is TRBV28, the J call TRBJ1-6, with D hard to call. CDR1 is MDHEN and CDR2 is SYDVKM in the germline V gene. The CDR3 is 17 residues long. V was cut by 3 bases and J by 2 bases, with 14 bases left in between. The CDR3 spells CASSFFSGRAYNSPLHF. CDR3 DNA sequence: TGTGCCAGCAGTTTTTTTTCTGGGCGCGCCTATAATTCACCCCTCCACTTT.

At least ten counts were recorded for this clonotype. The chain links TRBV28 to TRBJ1-4; D is possibly TRBD1 (6 bases). V was cut by 6 bases and J by 8 bases, with 19 bases left in between. The CDR3 runs to 15 residues. Germline V gene data show CDR1 as MDHEN and CDR2 as SYDVKM. The CDR3 spells CASSLPLGGQEKLFF. CDR3 coding DNA: TGTGCCAGCAGCTTACCCCTAGGGGGGCAGGAAAAACTGTTTTTT.

This clonotype showed up just a few times. This chain uses TRBV12-3 or TRBV12-4 with TRBJ2-6; the D is unclear. With 8 bases removed from V and 7 bases from J, the gap between germline ends came to 15 bases. The CDR3 has 14 amino acids. CDR3 sequence: CASGGRRFANVLTF. The CDR3 region has the DNA TGTGCCAGCGGCGGCCGTCGGTTCGCCAACGTCCTGACTTTC.

In this sample, this clonotype turned up a few times. V gene TRBV20-1 combines with J gene TRBJ1-6; TRBD1 matches at 8 bases. J was trimmed by 7 bases and V by 3 bases; bases with no gene match: 8. The V gene's germline CDR1 is DFQATT and CDR2 SNEGSKA (reference sequence). The CDR3 spans 15 residues. The CDR3 DNA is TGCAGTGCTAGTCGGCAGGGGGCTGGGAATTCACCCCTCCACTTT. Its translation is CSASRQGAGNSPLHF.

This clonotype was picked up many times. This sequence joins TRBV12-3 or TRBV12-4 and TRBJ2-2; D assignment may be TRBD1 or TRBD2 (5 bases each). This CDR3 has 16 amino acids. V was pared by 4 bases and J by 0 bases, with 12 bases between. The CDR3 nucleotides read TGTGCCAGCAGTTCCTGGGACCGCGCGAACACCGGGGAGCTGTTTTTT. Its protein product is CASSSWDRANTGELFF.

This clonotype was counted only a few times. The chain joins TRBV9 to TRBJ2-2; D remains ambiguous. V lost 0 bases and J 5 bases, leaving 14 bases between the germline ends. Germline-derived CDR1 and CDR2 are SGDLS and YYNGEE. The CDR3 sequence is 16 residues long. The CDR3: CASSVEAGHLTGELFF. The DNA for the CDR3 is TGTGCCAGCAGCGTAGAGGCCGGCCACCTGACCGGGGAGCTGTTTTTT.

The J gene is TRBJ2-1, the V gene TRBV6-1; 9 bases map to TRBD2. The V gene's germline CDR1 is MNHNS and CDR2 SASEGT. The CDR3 sequence is 14 residues long. After removal of 8 bases from V and 3 bases from J, the junction contained 5 bases not matched to a gene. Written as DNA, the CDR3 is TGTGCCAGCTGGTCTAGCGGGAACTACAATGAGCAGTTCTTC. This translates into CASWSSGNYNEQFF.